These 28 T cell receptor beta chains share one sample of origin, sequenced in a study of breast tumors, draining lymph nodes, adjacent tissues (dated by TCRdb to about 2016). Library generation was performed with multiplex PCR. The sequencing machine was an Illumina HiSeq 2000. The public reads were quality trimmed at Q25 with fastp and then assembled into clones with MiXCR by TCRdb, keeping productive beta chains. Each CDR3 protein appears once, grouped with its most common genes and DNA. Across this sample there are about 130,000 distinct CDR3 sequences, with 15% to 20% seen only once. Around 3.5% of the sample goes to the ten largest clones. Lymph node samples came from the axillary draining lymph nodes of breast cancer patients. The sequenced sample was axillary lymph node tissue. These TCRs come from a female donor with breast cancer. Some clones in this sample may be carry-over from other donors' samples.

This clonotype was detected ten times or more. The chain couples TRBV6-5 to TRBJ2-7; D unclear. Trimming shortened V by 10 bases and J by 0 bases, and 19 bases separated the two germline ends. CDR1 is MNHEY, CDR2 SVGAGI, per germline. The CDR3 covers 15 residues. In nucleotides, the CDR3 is TGTGCCACGCCCCATCCCCCCGGGCCCTCCTACGAGCAGTACTTC. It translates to CATPHPPGPSYEQYF.

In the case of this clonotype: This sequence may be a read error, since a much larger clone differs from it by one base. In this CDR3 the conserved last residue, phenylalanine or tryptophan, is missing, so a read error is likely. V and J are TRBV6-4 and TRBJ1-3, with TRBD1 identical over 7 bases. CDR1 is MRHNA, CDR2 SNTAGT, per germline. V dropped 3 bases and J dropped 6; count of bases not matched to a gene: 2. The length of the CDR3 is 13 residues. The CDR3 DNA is TGTGCCAGCAGTGAGGGACAGTCAAACACCATATATGTT. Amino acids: CASSEGQSNTIYV.

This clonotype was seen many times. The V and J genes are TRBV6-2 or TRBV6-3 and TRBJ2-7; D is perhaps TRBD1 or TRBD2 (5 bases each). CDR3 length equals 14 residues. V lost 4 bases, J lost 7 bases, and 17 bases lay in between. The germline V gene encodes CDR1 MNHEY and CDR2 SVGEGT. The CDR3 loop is CASSWARTTGEQYF. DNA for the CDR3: TGTGCCAGCAGTTGGGCCAGGACAACGGGGGAGCAGTACTTC.

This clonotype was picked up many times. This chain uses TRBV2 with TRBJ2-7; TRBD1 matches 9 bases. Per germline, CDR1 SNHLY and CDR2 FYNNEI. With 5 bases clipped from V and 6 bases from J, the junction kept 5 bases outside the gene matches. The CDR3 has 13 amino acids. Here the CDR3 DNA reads TGTGCCAGCAGTTACCGACAGGGGGTCGAGCAGTACTTC. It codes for CASSYRQGVEQYF.

The CDR3 DNA is TGTGCCAGCAGTGGAACCGCGGGACTGGGCGGGGAGCTGTTTTTT. It encodes CASSGTAGLGGELFF. The V and J genes are TRBV2 and TRBJ2-2; D possibly corresponds to TRBD2 (6 bases). The CDR3 extends over 15 amino acids. Trimming stripped 4 bases from V and 7 bases from J, with 16 bases between. The V gene's germline CDR1 is SNHLY and CDR2 FYNNEI.

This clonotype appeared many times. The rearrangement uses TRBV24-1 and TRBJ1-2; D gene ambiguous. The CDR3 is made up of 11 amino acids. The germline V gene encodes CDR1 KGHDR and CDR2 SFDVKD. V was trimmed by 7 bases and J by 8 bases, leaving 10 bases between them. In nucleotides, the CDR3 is TGTGCCACCAGGGGCGGTGCGGGCTACACCTTC. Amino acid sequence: CATRGGAGYTF.

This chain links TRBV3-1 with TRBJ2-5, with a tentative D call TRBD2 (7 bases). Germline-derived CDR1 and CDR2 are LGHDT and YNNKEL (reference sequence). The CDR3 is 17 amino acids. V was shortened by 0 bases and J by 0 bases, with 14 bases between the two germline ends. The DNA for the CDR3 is TGTGCCAGCAGCCAAGATGGGGGGGGCCCGTACCAAGAGACCCAGTACTTC. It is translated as CASSQDGGGPYQETQYF.

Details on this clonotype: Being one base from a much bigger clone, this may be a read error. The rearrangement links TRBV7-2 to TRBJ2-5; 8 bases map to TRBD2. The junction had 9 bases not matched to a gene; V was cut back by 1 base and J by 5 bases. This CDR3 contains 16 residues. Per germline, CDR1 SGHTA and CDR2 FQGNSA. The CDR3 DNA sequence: TGTGCCAGCAGCTTAGGAGCCGGGAGGGCCAGTGAGACCCAGTACTTC. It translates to CASSLGAGRASETQYF. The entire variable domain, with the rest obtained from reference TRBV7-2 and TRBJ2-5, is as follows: GAGVSQSPSNKVTEKGKDVELRCDPISGHTALYWYRQSLGQGLEFLIYFQGNSAPDKSGLPSDRFSAERTGGSVSTLTIQRTQQEDSAVYLCASSLGAGRASETQYFGPGTRLLVL.

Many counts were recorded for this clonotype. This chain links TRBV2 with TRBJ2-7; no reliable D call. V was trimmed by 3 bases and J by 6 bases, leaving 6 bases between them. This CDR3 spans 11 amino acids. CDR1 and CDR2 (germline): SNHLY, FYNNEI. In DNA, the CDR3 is TGTGCCAGCAGTGACTCTCTCGAGCAGTACTTC. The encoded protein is CASSDSLEQYF.

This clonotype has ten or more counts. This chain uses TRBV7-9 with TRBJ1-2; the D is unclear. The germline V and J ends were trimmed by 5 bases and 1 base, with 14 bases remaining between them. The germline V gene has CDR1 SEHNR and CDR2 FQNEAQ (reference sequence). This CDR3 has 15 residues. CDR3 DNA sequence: TGTGCCAGCAGCATACAAGGGCGGTATAACTATGGCTACACCTTC. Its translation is CASSIQGRYNYGYTF.

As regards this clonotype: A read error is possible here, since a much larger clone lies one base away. Written as DNA, the CDR3 is TGTGCCAGCAGTTTTGGGACTACAATAAACAGTGAGCAGTTCTTC. It encodes CASSFGTTINSEQFF. The chain recombines TRBV27 with TRBJ2-1; 7 bases align to TRBD2. This CDR3 contains 15 residues. CDR1 is MNHEY and CDR2 is SMNVEV in the germline V gene (reference sequence). V lost 3 bases, J lost 9 bases, and 11 bases stayed unmatched.

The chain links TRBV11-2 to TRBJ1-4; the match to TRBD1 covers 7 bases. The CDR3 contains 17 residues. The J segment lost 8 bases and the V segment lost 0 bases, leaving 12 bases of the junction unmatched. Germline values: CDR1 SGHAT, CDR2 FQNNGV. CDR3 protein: CASSLEAPTGVREKLFF. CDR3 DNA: TGTGCCAGCAGCTTAGAAGCTCCAACAGGGGTTCGGGAAAAACTGTTTTTT.

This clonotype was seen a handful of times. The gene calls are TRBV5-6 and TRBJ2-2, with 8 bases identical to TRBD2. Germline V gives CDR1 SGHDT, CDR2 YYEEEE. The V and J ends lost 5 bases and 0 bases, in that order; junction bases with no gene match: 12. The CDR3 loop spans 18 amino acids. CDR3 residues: CASRWGLAGVANTGELFF. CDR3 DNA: TGTGCCAGCAGATGGGGGCTAGCGGGTGTCGCGAACACCGGGGAGCTGTTTTTT.

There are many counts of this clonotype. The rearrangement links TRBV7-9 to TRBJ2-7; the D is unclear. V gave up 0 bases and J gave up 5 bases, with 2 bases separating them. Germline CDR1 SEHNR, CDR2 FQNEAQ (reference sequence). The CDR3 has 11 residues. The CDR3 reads CASSLADEQYF. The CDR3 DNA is TGTGCCAGCAGCTTAGCCGACGAGCAGTACTTC.

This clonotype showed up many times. The CDR3 region is CSATHPGLTNEQFF. DNA of the CDR3: TGCAGTGCTACCCATCCGGGACTAACCAATGAGCAGTTCTTC. The chain uses TRBV20-1 and TRBJ2-1, with 7 bases identical to TRBD2. Trimming removed 4 bases from V and 6 bases from J; junction bases left unmatched: 9. Germline-derived CDR1 and CDR2 are DFQATT and SNEGSKA (reference sequence). The CDR3 is 14 residues long.

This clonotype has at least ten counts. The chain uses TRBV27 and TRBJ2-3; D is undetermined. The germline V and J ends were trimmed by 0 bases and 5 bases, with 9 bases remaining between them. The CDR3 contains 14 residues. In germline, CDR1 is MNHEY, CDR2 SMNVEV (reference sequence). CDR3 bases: TGTGCCAGCAGTTTATCGATTGCCGGAGATACGCAGTATTTT. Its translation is CASSLSIAGDTQYF.

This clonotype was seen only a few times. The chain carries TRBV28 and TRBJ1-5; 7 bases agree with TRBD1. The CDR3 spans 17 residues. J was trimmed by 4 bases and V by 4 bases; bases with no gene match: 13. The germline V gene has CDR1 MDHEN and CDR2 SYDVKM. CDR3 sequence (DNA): TGTGCCAGCAGTTCACTCAATCAGGGGGAATCTAATCAGCCCCAGCATTTT. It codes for CASSSLNQGESNQPQHF.

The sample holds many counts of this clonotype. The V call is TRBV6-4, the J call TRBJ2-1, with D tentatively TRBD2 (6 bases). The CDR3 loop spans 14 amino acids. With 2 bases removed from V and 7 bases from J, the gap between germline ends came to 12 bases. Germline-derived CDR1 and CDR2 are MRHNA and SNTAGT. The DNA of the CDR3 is TGTGCCAGCAGTGACACGGGAGAAAGGAATGAGCAGTTCTTC. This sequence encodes CASSDTGERNEQFF.

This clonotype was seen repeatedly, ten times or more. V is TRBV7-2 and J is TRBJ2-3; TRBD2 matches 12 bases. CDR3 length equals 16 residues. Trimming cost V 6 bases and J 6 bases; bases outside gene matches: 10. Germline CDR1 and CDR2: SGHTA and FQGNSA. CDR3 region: CASSRTSGGPSDTQYF. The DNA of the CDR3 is TGTGCCAGCAGTCGAACTAGCGGGGGGCCATCGGATACGCAGTATTTT.

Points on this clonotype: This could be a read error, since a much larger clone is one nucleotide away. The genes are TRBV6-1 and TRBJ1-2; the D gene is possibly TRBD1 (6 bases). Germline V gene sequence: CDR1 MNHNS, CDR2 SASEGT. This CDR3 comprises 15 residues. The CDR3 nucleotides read TGTGCCAGCAGTGAAGTTGGACACTTCCCGGGGGGCTGCACCTTC. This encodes CASSEVGHFPGGCTF.

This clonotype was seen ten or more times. The CDR3, as DNA: TGCAGTGCTACACCGAGGACAGGGCTTCAGCCCCAGCATTTT. This translates into CSATPRTGLQPQHF. The chain employs TRBV20-1 and TRBJ1-5; 8 nucleotides match TRBD1. The CDR3 has 14 amino acids. Germline CDR1 is DFQATT and CDR2 is SNEGSKA (reference sequence). V shed 4 bases, J shed 6 bases, and the junction held 8 bases outside the gene matches.

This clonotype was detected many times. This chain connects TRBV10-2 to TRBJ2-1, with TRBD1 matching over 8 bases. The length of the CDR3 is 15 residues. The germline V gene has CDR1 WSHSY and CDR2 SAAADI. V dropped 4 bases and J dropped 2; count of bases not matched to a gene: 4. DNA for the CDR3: TGCGCCAGCAGTGTTTCAGGGGGCCCCTACAATGAGCAGTTCTTC. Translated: CASSVSGGPYNEQFF.

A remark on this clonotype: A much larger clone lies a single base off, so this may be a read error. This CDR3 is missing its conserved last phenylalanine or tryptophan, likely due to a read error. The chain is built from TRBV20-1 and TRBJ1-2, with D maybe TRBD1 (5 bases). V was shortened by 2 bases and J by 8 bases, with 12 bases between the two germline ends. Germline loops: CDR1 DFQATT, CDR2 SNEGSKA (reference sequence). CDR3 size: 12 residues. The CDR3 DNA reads TGCAGTGCTAGACCACATGAGGGGGGCTACACCCTC. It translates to CSARPHEGGYTL.

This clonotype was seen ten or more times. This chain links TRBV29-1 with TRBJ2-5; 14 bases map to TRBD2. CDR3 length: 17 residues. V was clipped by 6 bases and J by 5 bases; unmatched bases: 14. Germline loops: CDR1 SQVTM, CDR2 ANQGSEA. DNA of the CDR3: TGCAGCGTAACCGGGACTAGCGGGAGTCGGATTTGGGAGACCCAGTACTTC. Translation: CSVTGTSGSRIWETQYF.

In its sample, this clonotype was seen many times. CDR3 protein: CASSFSQYSGNTIYF. The CDR3 nucleotides are TGTGCCAGCAGTTTTAGCCAGTACTCTGGAAACACCATATATTTT. The V gene is TRBV12-3 or TRBV12-4, the J gene TRBJ1-3; D ambiguous. The CDR3 totals 15 residues. V was trimmed by 3 bases and J by 0 bases, leaving 9 bases between them.

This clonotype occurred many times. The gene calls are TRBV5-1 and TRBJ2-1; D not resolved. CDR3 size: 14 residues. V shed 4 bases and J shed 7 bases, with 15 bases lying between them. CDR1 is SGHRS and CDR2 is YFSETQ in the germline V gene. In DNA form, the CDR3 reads TGCGCCAGCAGCAGGGCGAGTGGTTTTAATGAGCAGTTCTTC. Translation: CASSRASGFNEQFF.

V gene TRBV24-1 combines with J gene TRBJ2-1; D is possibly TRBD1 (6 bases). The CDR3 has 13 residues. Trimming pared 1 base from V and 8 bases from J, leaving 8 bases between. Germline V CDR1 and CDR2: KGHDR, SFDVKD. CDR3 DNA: TGTGCCACCAGTGATTTACAGGGCCATGAGCAGTTCTTC. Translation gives CATSDLQGHEQFF.

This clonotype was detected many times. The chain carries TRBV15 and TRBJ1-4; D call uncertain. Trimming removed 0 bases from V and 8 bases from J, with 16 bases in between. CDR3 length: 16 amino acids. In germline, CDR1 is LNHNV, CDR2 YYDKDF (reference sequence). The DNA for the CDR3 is TGTGCCACCAGCAGAGATTTGTCCCCCACGGGGGAAAAACTGTTTTTT. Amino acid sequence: CATSRDLSPTGEKLFF.